Following are 30 T cell receptor beta chains from one sample sequenced in a study of T cell repertoires in cytomegalovirus infection (dated by TCRdb to between 2018 and 2021). The sample was run on an Illumina HiSeq 1500. The public reads were quality trimmed at Q25 with fastp and then assembled into clones with MiXCR by TCRdb, keeping productive beta chains. Merged by CDR3 protein, the rows form single entries marked with the most common genes and DNA. Counted in this sample were under 350,000 distinct CDR3 sequences; about 9.2% of them appeared once. The ten biggest clones cover around 2.5% of the sample. The sample comprised PBMCs. The receptors were gathered from a human donor in good health (CMV status not recorded). Some clones in this sample may be carry-over from other donors' samples.

The chain links TRBV2 to TRBJ2-3, with D uncertain. Germline V gene sequence: CDR1 SNHLY, CDR2 FYNNEI. The V gene lost 8 bases and the J gene lost 3 bases, with 9 bases spanning the gap. The CDR3 totals 12 residues. The CDR3 here is CASWEGTDTQYF. CDR3 nucleotide sequence: TGTGCCAGCTGGGAAGGGACAGATACGCAGTATTTT.

This clonotype has a count of ten or more. J is TRBJ1-1 and V is TRBV11-1; TRBD1 matches at 7 bases. The germline V gene has CDR1 SGHAT and CDR2 FQDESV (reference sequence). V shed 5 bases, J shed 1 base, and the junction held 4 bases outside the gene matches. The CDR3 is made up of 14 amino acids. The CDR3 region has the DNA TGTGCCAGCAGCGTGTACAGGGGGAACACTGAAGCTTTCTTT. It codes for CASSVYRGNTEAFF.

This clonotype was seen at least ten times. This chain links TRBV10-3 with TRBJ1-1; D ambiguous. The CDR3 runs 12 residues. The germline CDR1 and CDR2 sequences are ENHRY and SYGVKD. V lost 0 bases and J 12 bases, leaving 11 bases between the germline ends. CDR3 residues: CAISESSGYSFF. The CDR3 region has the DNA TGTGCCATCAGTGAGTCTTCGGGGTATTCTTTCTTT.

This clonotype occurred many times. J is TRBJ1-6 and V is TRBV2; TRBD1 agrees at 7 bases. Germline V gene data show CDR1 as SNHLY and CDR2 as FYNNEI. The V segment lost 2 bases and the J segment 7 bases; nucleotides outside the gene matches: 5. This CDR3 region has 15 residues. This chain's CDR3 is CASSELQGVNSPLHF. CDR3 DNA: TGTGCCAGCAGTGAACTCCAGGGGGTAAATTCACCCCTCCACTTT.

Many counts were recorded for this clonotype. The chain carries TRBV11-2 and TRBJ1-1; tentatively, D is TRBD1 (5 bases). This CDR3 is 15 amino acids long. Per germline, CDR1 SGHAT and CDR2 FQNNGV. V gave up 0 bases and J gave up 4 bases, with 12 bases separating them. The CDR3 spells CASSLDRRGSTEAFF. As DNA, the CDR3 is TGTGCCAGCAGCTTAGATCGGCGGGGCAGCACTGAAGCTTTCTTT.

This clonotype was counted a few times. This rearrangement joins TRBV25-1 to TRBJ2-6; a possible D gene is TRBD1 (6 bases). The CDR3 is 15 amino acids. Germline values: CDR1 MGHDK, CDR2 SYGVNS. Trimming took off 1 base at V and 3 bases at J, with 7 bases between the two ends. This CDR3 reads CASSEWGLGANVLTF. The CDR3 nucleotides read TGTGCCAGCAGTGAATGGGGGCTTGGGGCCAACGTCCTGACTTTC.

This clonotype appeared many times. V usage is TRBV6-2 or TRBV6-3 and J usage is TRBJ2-2; D may match TRBD1 or TRBD2 (6 bases each). The V and J ends lost 6 bases and 5 bases respectively, with 22 bases between them. The V gene's germline CDR1 is MNHEY and CDR2 SVGEGT. The CDR3 sequence is 17 residues long. The CDR3 is CASSSSGALKKTGELFF. The CDR3 region has the DNA TGTGCCAGCAGCTCCTCGGGGGCGCTTAAGAAGACCGGGGAGCTGTTTTTT.

The table lists this clonotype with many counts. V is TRBV7-8 and J is TRBJ2-1, with 15 bases aligning to TRBD2. Germline V gene data show CDR1 as SGHVS and CDR2 as FQNEAQ. Germline trimming cut 3 bases from V and 6 bases from J; bases unmatched to any gene: 9. The CDR3 covers 18 residues. The CDR3, as DNA: TGTGCCAGCAGCTTCCGGACTAGCGGGGGGGCCTCCAGCAATGAGCAGTTCTTC. It translates to CASSFRTSGGASSNEQFF.

The V gene is TRBV4-1, the J gene TRBJ1-5; possible D gene TRBD1, 6 bases. CDR1 and CDR2 (germline): MGHRA, YSYEKL. This CDR3 spans 15 amino acids. Trimming left V 1 base short and J 6 bases short, with 13 bases between. CDR3 protein: CASSQAQQGGQPQHF. CDR3 bases: TGCGCCAGCAGCCAAGCTCAACAGGGCGGTCAGCCCCAGCATTTT.

The V gene is TRBV6-6, the J gene TRBJ2-7; 11 bases agree with TRBD2. Germline V gene data show CDR1 as MNHNY and CDR2 as SVGAGI (reference sequence). The CDR3 has 14 amino acids. With V trimmed by 5 bases and J by 5 bases, 5 bases remained unmatched. The chain's CDR3 is CASSRLAGPNEQYF. CDR3 sequence (DNA): TGTGCCAGCAGTCGACTAGCGGGGCCCAACGAGCAGTACTTC.

This clonotype was counted at least ten times. This sequence joins TRBV28 and TRBJ2-1, with 8 bases that match TRBD1. The CDR3 spans 17 residues. The ends lost 4 bases at V and 0 bases at J; junction bases unmatched: 8. Germline V gene sequence: CDR1 MDHEN, CDR2 SYDVKM. This chain's CDR3 is CASSSTTGGGSYNEQFF. The DNA of the CDR3 is TGTGCCAGCAGTTCCACTACAGGGGGTGGCTCCTACAATGAGCAGTTCTTC. Using reference TRBV28 and TRBJ2-1 for the parts outside the CDR3, the full variable domain is DVKVTQSSRYLVKRTGEKVFLECVQDMDHENMFWYRQDPGLGLRLIYFSYDVKMKEKGDIPEGYSVSREKKERFSLILESASTNQTSMYLCASSSTTGGGSYNEQFFGPGTRLTVL.

This clonotype was seen ten or more times. J is TRBJ1-2 and V is TRBV4-2; TRBD1 aligns across 7 bases. The J segment lost 4 bases and the V segment lost 3 bases, leaving 8 bases of the junction unmatched. The germline V gene has CDR1 LGHNA and CDR2 YNFKEQ. There are 15 residues in the CDR3. CDR3: CASSQITDRTYGYTF. The CDR3 DNA follows: TGTGCCAGCAGCCAGATAACGGACAGGACCTATGGCTACACCTTC.

In this sample, this clonotype turned up a few times. This rearrangement joins TRBV5-8 to TRBJ2-6, with a possible D match to TRBD2 (6 bases). Germline V gives CDR1 SGHTS, CDR2 YDEGEE. The CDR3 has 18 residues. Trimming removed 0 bases at V and 1 base at J, with 14 bases between. The DNA of the CDR3 is TGTGCCAGCAGCTTGGTTGGAGGGTTGAATTCTGGGGCCAACGTCCTGACTTTC. It translates to CASSLVGGLNSGANVLTF. The full variable domain, completed using reference TRBV5-8 and TRBJ2-6, is EAGVTQSPTHLIKTRGQQATLRCSPISGHTSVYWYQQALGLGLQFLLWYDEGEERNRGNFPPRFSGRQFPNYSSELNVNALELEDSALYLCASSLVGGLNSGANVLTFGAGSRLTVL.

This clonotype was seen many times. This chain joins TRBV7-2 and TRBJ1-6, with D perhaps matching TRBD1 (5 bases). The CDR3 consists of 14 residues. Germline V CDR1 and CDR2: SGHTA, FQGNSA. V lost 5 bases and J lost 10, with 15 bases in between. The DNA of the CDR3 is TGTGCCAGCAGCCGTCCGGGGGTATCATCACCCCTCCACTTT. Protein sequence: CASSRPGVSSPLHF.

The chain employs TRBV28 and TRBJ1-2; no firm D call. Deletions cut 2 bases from V and 4 bases from J, with 14 bases between. Per the germline V gene, CDR1 is MDHEN and CDR2 is SYDVKM. The CDR3 has 15 residues. CDR3 sequence: CASSLGPGRVYGYTF. The CDR3 region has the DNA TGTGCCAGCAGTTTAGGGCCAGGTCGGGTCTATGGCTACACCTTC.

This clonotype has more than one count but fewer than ten. CDR3 in DNA: TGCGCCAGCAGTGAGCAAAGTCCGGATGGAAACACCATATATTTT. Its protein product is CASSEQSPDGNTIYF. The V gene is TRBV10-2, the J gene TRBJ1-3; no clear D gene. Germline assignment: CDR1 WSHSY and CDR2 SAAADI. The germline V and J ends were trimmed by 2 bases and 3 bases, with 11 bases remaining between them. This CDR3 is built from 15 residues.

The V and J genes are TRBV3-1 and TRBJ1-6; 7 nucleotides agree with TRBD1. The CDR3 runs to 16 residues. V trimming: 1 base; J trimming: 10 bases; junction bases outside the gene matches: 10. The germline V gene encodes CDR1 LGHDT and CDR2 YNNKEL (reference sequence). CDR3: CASSQAQTGSKSPLHF. The CDR3 bases are TGTGCCAGCAGCCAAGCTCAGACAGGGTCGAAGTCACCCCTCCACTTT.

This clonotype occurred many times. The chain employs TRBV7-9 and TRBJ2-2; D gene uncertain. Trimming left V 3 bases short and J 3 bases short, with 8 bases between. The CDR3 has 14 residues. Germline lookup yields CDR1 SEHNR and CDR2 FQNEAQ (reference sequence). The CDR3: CASSFGSDTGELFF. CDR3 sequence (DNA): TGTGCCAGCAGCTTCGGGTCTGACACCGGGGAGCTGTTTTTT.

This clonotype was seen more than once but under ten times. This rearrangement joins TRBV18 to TRBJ2-7; D gene uncertain. Germline CDR1 reads KGHSH; CDR2 reads LQKENI. The CDR3 is 13 amino acids. The V end was cut by 1 base, the J end by 3 bases, with 7 bases between. CDR3 bases: TGTGCCAGCTCACCACTATCCGTCTACGAGCAGTACGTC. The encoded protein is CASSPLSVYEQYV.

This chain connects TRBV2 to TRBJ2-5; 10 bases are a match to TRBD1. Unmatched junction bases numbered 7, after V lost 10 bases and J lost 5 bases. The CDR3 consists of 13 residues. Germline CDR1 reads SNHLY; CDR2 reads FYNNEI. This CDR3 is CAKRQGARETQYF. The CDR3 nucleotides read TGTGCCAAAAGACAGGGGGCGCGGGAGACCCAGTACTTC. Using reference TRBV2 and TRBJ2-5 for the parts outside the CDR3, the full variable domain is EPEVTQTPSHQVTQMGQEVILRCVPISNHLYFYWYRQILGQKVEFLVSFYNNEISEKSEIFDDQFSVERPDGSNFTLKIRSTKLEDSAMYFCAKRQGARETQYFGPGTRLLVL.

The J gene is TRBJ1-6, the V gene TRBV2; 8 bases align to TRBD1. CDR1 and CDR2 (germline): SNHLY, FYNNEI. The junction had 6 bases not matched to a gene; V was cut back by 7 bases and J by 7 bases. The CDR3 sequence is 14 residues long. The DNA of the CDR3 is TGTGCCAGCAAACCGGGACAGGCGAATTCACCCCTCCACTTT. Translated: CASKPGQANSPLHF.

At least ten counts were recorded for this clonotype. The chain employs TRBV28 and TRBJ2-6, with a tentative D call TRBD1 (6 bases). The CDR3 has 17 residues. Germline CDR1 reads MDHEN; CDR2 reads SYDVKM. Trimming cost V 6 bases and J 0 bases, with 15 bases left between them. CDR3 region: CASRRGGSDSGANVLTF. CDR3 nucleotides: TGTGCCAGCAGACGAGGGGGTTCTGACTCTGGGGCCAACGTCCTGACTTTC.

There are many counts of this clonotype. The CDR3: CSVELARGSSDTEAFF. CDR3 nucleotides: TGCAGCGTTGAATTGGCCCGGGGTTCCTCAGACACTGAAGCTTTCTTT. This rearrangement joins TRBV29-1 to TRBJ1-1; the D is unclear. The CDR3 spans 16 residues. Trimming pared 2 bases from V and 3 bases from J, leaving 19 bases between. CDR1 and CDR2 from the germline V gene are SQVTM and ANQGSEA.

This clonotype was counted between two and nine times. The chain combines TRBV14 with TRBJ2-5; the D is unclear. The CDR3 extends over 13 amino acids. The V end was cut by 0 bases, the J end by 9 bases, with 11 bases between. CDR1 and CDR2 (germline): SGHDN, FVKESK. The DNA for the CDR3 is TGTGCCAGCAGCCAAGAATTGAGATCGGCCCAGTACTTC. Amino acids: CASSQELRSAQYF.

This clonotype appeared many times. The rearrangement links TRBV10-3 to TRBJ1-1; 7 positions agree with TRBD1. Germline V gives CDR1 ENHRY, CDR2 SYGVKD. With 0 bases clipped from V and 0 bases from J, the junction kept 7 bases outside the gene matches. This CDR3 region has 17 residues. The CDR3 is CAISESRGTAMNTEAFF. The CDR3 DNA is TGTGCCATCAGTGAGTCGAGAGGGACAGCAATGAACACTGAAGCTTTCTTT.

This clonotype has a count of ten or more. J is TRBJ2-1 and V is TRBV14; 7 bases align to TRBD1. Per the germline V gene, CDR1 is SGHDN and CDR2 is FVKESK. The CDR3 sequence is 15 residues long. J was trimmed by 9 bases and V by 5 bases; bases with no gene match: 13. The CDR3 is CASSSTGQLKREQFF. The CDR3 bases are TGTGCCAGCAGCTCGACAGGGCAACTAAAACGTGAGCAGTTCTTC.

This clonotype was counted ten times or more. This chain joins TRBV6-1 and TRBJ2-7, with 7 positions matching TRBD2. Germline CDR1 is MNHNS and CDR2 is SASEGT. V was clipped by 6 bases and J by 6 bases; unmatched bases: 8. This CDR3 region has 13 residues. CDR3 protein: CASRDPGGSEQYF. The CDR3 DNA follows: TGTGCCAGCAGAGACCCCGGGGGGTCCGAGCAGTACTTC.

This clonotype has a count of ten or more. The chain employs TRBV6-2 or TRBV6-3 and TRBJ1-2; D is possibly TRBD1 (5 bases). This CDR3 spans 13 amino acids. The V end lost 4 bases, the J end lost 5 bases, and 11 bases lay between the germline ends. Germline assignment: CDR1 MNHEY and CDR2 SVGEGT. CDR3 coding DNA: TGTGCCAGCAGTTCAGGGAACTTATATGGCTACACCTTC. Its translation is CASSSGNLYGYTF.

This clonotype was seen many times. V gene TRBV7-2 combines with J gene TRBJ1-1; maybe TRBD1 (5 bases). V shed 5 bases and J shed 0 bases, with 16 bases lying between them. CDR3 length equals 16 residues. In germline, CDR1 is SGHTA, CDR2 FQGNSA. This CDR3 reads CASSPRTLTLNTEAFF. The CDR3 DNA sequence: TGTGCCAGCAGCCCCCGGACACTTACCTTGAACACTGAAGCTTTCTTT.

The chain joins TRBV7-9 to TRBJ2-7; no definite D call. Deletions cut 4 bases from V and 1 base from J, with 8 bases between. CDR3 size: 13 residues. Per germline, CDR1 SEHNR and CDR2 FQNEAQ (reference sequence). The CDR3: CASSSRPSYEQYF. The CDR3 DNA is TGTGCCAGCAGCTCGAGGCCATCCTACGAGCAGTACTTC.